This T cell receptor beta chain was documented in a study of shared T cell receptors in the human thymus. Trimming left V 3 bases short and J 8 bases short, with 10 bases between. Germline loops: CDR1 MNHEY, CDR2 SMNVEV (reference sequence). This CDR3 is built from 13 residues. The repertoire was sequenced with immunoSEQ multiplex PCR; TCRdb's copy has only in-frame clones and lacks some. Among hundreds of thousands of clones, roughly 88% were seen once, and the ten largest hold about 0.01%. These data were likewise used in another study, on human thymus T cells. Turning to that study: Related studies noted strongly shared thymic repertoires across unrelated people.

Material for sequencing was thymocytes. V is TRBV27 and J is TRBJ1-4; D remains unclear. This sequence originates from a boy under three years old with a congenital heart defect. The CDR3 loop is CASSLAVGEKLFF. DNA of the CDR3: TGTGCCAGCAGTTTGGCGGTTGGGGAAAAACTGTTTTTT.